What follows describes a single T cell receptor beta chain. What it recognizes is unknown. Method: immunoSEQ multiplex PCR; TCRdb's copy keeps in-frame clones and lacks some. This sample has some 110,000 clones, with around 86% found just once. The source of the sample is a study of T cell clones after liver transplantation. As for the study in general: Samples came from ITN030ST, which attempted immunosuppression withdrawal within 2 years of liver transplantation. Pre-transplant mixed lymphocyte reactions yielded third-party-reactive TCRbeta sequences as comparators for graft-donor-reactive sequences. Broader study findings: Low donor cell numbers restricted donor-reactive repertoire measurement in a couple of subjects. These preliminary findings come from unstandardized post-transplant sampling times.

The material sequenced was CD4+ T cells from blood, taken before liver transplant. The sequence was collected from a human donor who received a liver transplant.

The CDR3 region is CASSLGGLGYTF. CDR3 nucleotides: TGTGCCAGCAGCTTAGGGGGCTTAGGCTACACCTTC. The chain uses TRBV5-8 and TRBJ1-2, with TRBD1 matching 7 bases. After removal of 2 bases from V and 8 bases from J, the junction contained 3 bases not matched to a gene. Germline CDR1 SGHTS, CDR2 YDEGEE. The CDR3 totals 12 residues.